The clone carrying this T cell receptor (beta chain) was seen once. The antigen is undetermined. These data belong to a study of beta chain features in type 1 diabetes. Overall study context: Taken together, all samples contributed 107,917,701 examined sorted cells. Regarding the study as a whole: VDJ junctions from type 1 diabetes patients carried fewer insertions and larger deletions. Within the patient group, naive, central memory and Treg TCRB repertoires appeared more similar to each other than within healthy donors. Significant though moderate, a shortening of TCRB CDR3s appeared in all four CD4+ subsets of Type 1 diabetes patients.

The CDR3 is 18 amino acids. From germline, CDR1 is SGHDT and CDR2 YYEEEE. The V segment lost 4 bases and the J segment 0 bases; nucleotides outside the gene matches: 5. Each sorted population was over 95% pure. Every bit of the isolated RNA underwent reverse transcription, so sequencing read expressed TCRB transcripts. Clones were sequenced by immunoSEQ multiplex PCR, and TCRdb holds only the in-frame ones, with some missing. The sample lists about 22,000 clones; more than 45% were seen once. The specimen was stem cell memory CD4+ T cells from blood. This chain connects TRBV5-6 to TRBJ2-2, with 14 bases matching TRBD2. The sequence was obtained from a man between 18 and 29 years old with type 1 diabetes. CDR3 residues: CASSEGLAGVTNTGELFF. The CDR3 region has the DNA TGTGCCAGCAGCGAGGGACTAGCGGGAGTTACGAACACCGGGGAGCTGTTTTTT.